Reported below is one T cell receptor beta chain. Via MiXCR, TCRdb re-called the RT-PCR reads, giving one row per CDR3 protein. The sample yields about 70,000 distinct CDR3 sequences, 26% seen once. The sample is drawn from a study of patients and donors after allogeneic stem cell transplantation. The germline V and J ends were trimmed by 2 bases and 2 bases, with 12 bases remaining between them. This CDR3 has 15 amino acids. Sequenced input: blood, either unsorted or a sorted T cell fraction (not recorded which). The chain recombines TRBV12-3 or TRBV12-4 with TRBJ1-1; D remains unclear. This clonotype was obtained from a human donor who was either an allogeneic HSCT recipient or a stem cell or donor lymphocyte infusion donor (not recorded which). It is not recorded whose cells these are; they may come from a transplant donor. CDR3 nucleotides: TGTGCCAGCAGTTTAAAGGCGCCAGGTAACACTGAAGCTTTCTTT. As protein: CASSLKAPGNTEAFF.